Included here is one T cell receptor beta chain sequence, with context. The antigen is not known. Exclusion of patients followed from uncontrolled infection, other autoimmune disease, pregnancy or lactation. Diagnoses rested on clinical symptoms, serum thyroxine and TRAb, thyroid ultrasound and orbital computed tomography. This CDR3 is 13 amino acids long. Unmatched junction bases numbered 5, after V lost 4 bases and J lost 6 bases. CDR1 is WSHSY, CDR2 SAAADI, per germline. TCR beta CDR3 sequences were amplified from RNA transcripts. During a first-round RT-PCR of the TCR CDR3, the HTBI primer set was used. Via MiXCR, TCRdb re-called the multiplex PCR reads, giving one row per CDR3 protein. The table includes around 340,000 distinct CDR3 sequences, 15% to 20% detected once. This record comes from a study of T cells in Graves' hyperthyroidism and ophthalmopathy. Study conclusions and caveats: The model predicted ophthalmopathy a median around six months before onset.

The chain carries TRBV10-2 and TRBJ2-7; 8 bases are a match to TRBD2. Sequenced: blood. This clonotype originated in a woman aged 30 to 39 with Graves' hyperthyroidism that later progressed to Graves' ophthalmopathy. The CDR3 sequence: CASSAGLGSEQYF. The DNA of the CDR3 is TGCGCCAGCAGTGCGGGACTAGGATCCGAGCAGTACTTC.